This T cell receptor beta chain emerged from a study of cytomegalovirus exposure and HLA in healthy donors. Study at large: There were roughly 110 million unique TCR beta sequences, drawn from roughly 200 million T cells, in an earlier analysis.

On this clone: What it binds is unknown.

In the PCR, 60 Vbeta and 13 Jbeta primers were used. Libraries were prepared by immunoSEQ multiplex PCR; TCRdb keeps only in-frame clonotypes and omits some of them. The sample lists 140,000 to 150,000 clones, roughly three quarters occurring once. CDR3 length: 17 residues. CDR1 is SGHNT and CDR2 is YYREEE in the germline V gene (reference sequence). Trimming removed 4 bases from V and 4 bases from J; junction bases left unmatched: 12. Study-wide results and limits: In vitro experiments confirmed that three CMV-associated chains were specific for CMV antigens.

The chain is built from TRBV5-4 and TRBJ2-3; 10 nucleotides match TRBD2. The sequence was collected from a woman in her forties in good health and CMV-seropositive. The sample taken for sequencing was PBMCs. CDR3 in DNA: TGTGCCAGCAGCCCGCAATGGCTAGCGGGGGATGCAGATACGCAGTATTTT. As protein: CASSPQWLAGDADTQYF.